The present T cell receptor beta chain was sequenced within a study of T cell responses to AZD1222 COVID-19 vaccine. V lost 6 bases to trimming and J lost 1 base, with 12 bases between them. Germline V gene lookup returns CDR1 MNHEY and CDR2 SVGAGI. The CDR3 runs 14 residues. Sequencing used immunoSEQ multiplex PCR; TCRdb keeps in-frame clones, though not all of them. The data contain approximately 180,000 clones, about nine tenths of them singletons. The clonotype originates from an adult in good health. The rearrangement links TRBV6-5 to TRBJ1-2; TRBD1 is a possible D gene (5 bases). The specimen comprised peripheral blood, sampled on day 0 of AZD1222 vaccination. The CDR3 sequence: CASRRTTVNYGYTF. The CDR3 nucleotides are TGTGCCAGCAGACGAACGACAGTTAACTATGGCTACACCTTC.